The next 14 T cell receptor beta chains were all read from a single sample in a study of T cells of healthy individuals. TCRdb re-derived calls from the 5' RACE reads in MiXCR, one entry per CDR3 protein. The sample includes around 63,000 distinct CDR3 sequences, about 16% seen only once; the top ten take roughly 4.7%. The receptors originated from a human donor in good health.

The sample holds many counts of this clonotype. V and J are TRBV4-3 and TRBJ1-1, with D possibly matching TRBD1 (5 bases). CDR1 LGHNA and CDR2 YSLEER come from the germline V gene. The CDR3 loop spans 14 amino acids. V was shortened by 0 bases and J by 4 bases, with 9 bases between the two germline ends. The DNA for the CDR3 is TGCGCCAGCAGCCAAGATGGAGGGGTCACTGAAGCTTTCTTT. Translating it yields CASSQDGGVTEAFF.

This clonotype came up many times. The gene calls are TRBV7-9 and TRBJ2-3; 7 positions match TRBD2. V trimming: 3 bases; J trimming: 5 bases; junction bases outside the gene matches: 8. CDR3 length: 15 amino acids. In germline, CDR1 is SEHNR, CDR2 FQNEAQ (reference sequence). The CDR3 spells CASSFGSGEVDTQYF. CDR3 nucleotide sequence: TGTGCCAGCAGCTTCGGGAGCGGGGAGGTAGATACGCAGTATTTT.

The V call is TRBV7-9, the J call TRBJ1-5; 10 bases are a match to TRBD1. Germline CDR1 is SEHNR and CDR2 is FQNEAQ (reference sequence). This CDR3 is 17 amino acids long. V lost 5 bases, J lost 2 bases, and 9 bases stayed unmatched. CDR3 coding DNA: TGTGCCAGCAGCCCCCAGGGGGGGACAGGGGGCAATCAGCCCCAGCATTTT. Translated, it gives CASSPQGGTGGNQPQHF.

The rearrangement links TRBV3-1 to TRBJ1-1, with TRBD1 as a possible D gene (6 bases). This CDR3 is built from 16 residues. CDR1 is LGHDT and CDR2 is YNNKEL in the germline V gene (reference sequence). Trimming stripped 4 bases from V and 0 bases from J, with 15 bases between. CDR3 in DNA: TGTGCCAGCAGCCTAAGAGGGGGACGGATGAACACTGAAGCTTTCTTT. It encodes CASSLRGGRMNTEAFF.

The chain recombines TRBV28 with TRBJ2-7; 8 nucleotides match TRBD2. Germline V gene lookup returns CDR1 MDHEN and CDR2 SYDVKM. The CDR3 extends over 14 amino acids. Trimming took 5 bases from V and 7 from J; bases not matched to a gene: 10. The CDR3 region has the DNA TGTGCCAGCAGTACAGAGCGGGGGCTCCTGGAGCAGTACTTC. It codes for CASSTERGLLEQYF.

This clonotype was counted at least ten times. The chain links TRBV18 to TRBJ2-2; 10 nucleotides line up with TRBD2. J gave up 5 bases and V 2 bases, and 5 bases lay outside the gene matches. From germline, CDR1 is KGHSH and CDR2 LQKENI. The CDR3 is 16 amino acids. The CDR3 loop reads CASSPSAGGTTGELFF. The DNA for the CDR3 is TGTGCCAGCTCACCATCAGCGGGGGGGACTACCGGGGAGCTGTTTTTT.

This clonotype has a count of ten or more. This sequence joins TRBV7-9 and TRBJ2-1; unclear D gene. This CDR3 region has 13 residues. The germline CDR1 and CDR2 sequences are SEHNR and FQNEAQ (reference sequence). Trimming took 5 bases from V and 4 from J, leaving 9 bases between them. This CDR3 is CASSPMSYNEQFF. The CDR3 DNA reads as TGTGCCAGCAGCCCGATGAGTTACAATGAGCAGTTCTTC.

At least ten counts were recorded for this clonotype. The V call is TRBV7-9, the J call TRBJ1-6; D possibly corresponds to TRBD1 (5 bases). Germline V lookup: CDR1 SEHNR, CDR2 FQNEAQ (reference sequence). The CDR3 has 14 amino acids. V dropped 1 base and J dropped 7 bases, with 8 bases sitting between them. This CDR3 is CASSLGPGNSPLHF. The CDR3 nucleotides read TGTGCCAGCAGCTTAGGCCCAGGGAATTCACCCCTCCACTTT.

This clonotype has at least ten counts. V is TRBV20-1 and J is TRBJ2-1, with D perhaps assigned TRBD1 or TRBD2 (6 bases each). V shed 6 bases and J shed 4 bases, with 28 bases lying between them. This CDR3 has 18 amino acids. CDR1 is DFQATT, CDR2 SNEGSKA, per germline (reference sequence). The DNA for the CDR3 is TGCAGTGCGCGGGACAAGGGCGGATTCGGAGGGCCTTACAATGAGCAGTTCTTC. Protein: CSARDKGGFGGPYNEQFF.

In this sample, this clonotype turned up many times. V gene TRBV6-6 combines with J gene TRBJ1-1, with TRBD1 as a possible D gene (6 bases). The germline CDR1 and CDR2 sequences are MNHNY and SVGAGI (reference sequence). Trimming took off 0 bases at V and 4 bases at J, with 24 bases between the two ends. The CDR3 spans 19 residues. The CDR3 loop reads CASSYSPGTLRASSTEAFF. In nucleotides, the CDR3 is TGTGCCAGCAGTTACTCACCCGGGACACTAAGGGCCTCGAGCACTGAAGCTTTCTTT.

The table lists this clonotype with a few counts. This rearrangement joins TRBV4-1 to TRBJ1-1, with 12 positions matching TRBD1. Per germline, CDR1 MGHRA and CDR2 YSYEKL. The CDR3 has 22 amino acids. Losses at the gene ends were 2 bases for V and 4 bases for J; bases not matched to a gene: 23. The CDR3: CASSQTPGTGGPPNPRTTEAFF. DNA for the CDR3: TGCGCCAGCAGCCAAACCCCCGGGACAGGGGGCCCCCCAAACCCCCGAACCACTGAAGCTTTCTTT.

As regards this clonotype: A much larger clonotype is one base distant, so this may be a read error. As the CDR3 is not closed by the conserved phenylalanine or tryptophan, this likely results from a read error. J is TRBJ1-3 and V is TRBV10-3; D perhaps matches TRBD1 (5 bases). Germline CDR1 reads ENHRY; CDR2 reads SYGVKD. There are 14 residues in the CDR3. Trimming removed 11 bases at V and 0 bases at J, with 14 bases between. CDR3 protein: CAVAQVNSGNTIYL. CDR3 in DNA: TGTGCCGTAGCACAGGTTAACTCTGGAAACACCATATATTTG.

This clonotype was recorded many times. The CDR3: CASSPYLRGETQYF. The CDR3 DNA is TGTGCCAGTAGTCCGTACCTCAGGGGAGAGACCCAGTACTTC. The rearrangement links TRBV19 to TRBJ2-5, with D maybe TRBD1 (6 bases). V was trimmed by 5 bases and J by 4 bases, leaving 14 bases between them. This CDR3 contains 14 residues. Germline loops: CDR1 LNHDA, CDR2 SQIVND (reference sequence).

The rearrangement joins TRBV12-3 or TRBV12-4 to TRBJ2-1; 10 bases line up with TRBD2. Trimming cost V 3 bases and J 10 bases; bases outside gene matches: 3. The CDR3 runs 13 residues. CDR3 nucleotides: TGTGCCAGCAGTTTTAGCGGGGGGCCGGAGCAGTTCTTC. Its protein product is CASSFSGGPEQFF.